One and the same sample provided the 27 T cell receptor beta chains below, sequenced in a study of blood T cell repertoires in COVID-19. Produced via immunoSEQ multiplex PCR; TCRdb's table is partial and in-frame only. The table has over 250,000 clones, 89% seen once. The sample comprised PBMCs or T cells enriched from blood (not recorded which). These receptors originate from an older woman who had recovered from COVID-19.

The CDR3 sequence is CASRPVPENTGELFF. The CDR3, as DNA: TGTGCCAGCAGACCCGTACCAGAGAACACCGGGGAGCTGTTTTTT. The rearrangement uses TRBV27 and TRBJ2-2; D not resolved. Trimming shortened V by 6 bases and J by 1 base, and 12 bases separated the two germline ends. Germline V CDR1 and CDR2: MNHEY, SMNVEV (reference sequence). The CDR3 has 15 amino acids.

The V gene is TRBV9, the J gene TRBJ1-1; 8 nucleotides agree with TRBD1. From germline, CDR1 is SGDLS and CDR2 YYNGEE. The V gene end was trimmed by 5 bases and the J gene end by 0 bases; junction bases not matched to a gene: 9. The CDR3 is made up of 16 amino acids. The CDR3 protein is CASRPQGAPLNTEAFF. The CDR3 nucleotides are TGTGCCAGCAGACCTCAGGGGGCGCCCCTGAACACTGAAGCTTTCTTT. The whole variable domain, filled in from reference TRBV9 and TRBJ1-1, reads DSGVTQTPKHLITATGQRVTLRCSPRSGDLSVYWYQQSLDQGLQFLIQYYNGEERAKGNILERFSAQQFPDLHSELNLSSLELGDSALYFCASRPQGAPLNTEAFFGQGTRLTVV.

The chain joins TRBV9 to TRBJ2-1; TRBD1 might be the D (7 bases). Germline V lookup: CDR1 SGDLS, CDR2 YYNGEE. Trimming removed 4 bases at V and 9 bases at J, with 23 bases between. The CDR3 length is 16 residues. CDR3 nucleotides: TGTGCCAGCAGCCCACGCGGAGGGCAGGGGGAGGCTGAGCAGTTCTTC. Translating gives CASSPRGGQGEAEQFF.

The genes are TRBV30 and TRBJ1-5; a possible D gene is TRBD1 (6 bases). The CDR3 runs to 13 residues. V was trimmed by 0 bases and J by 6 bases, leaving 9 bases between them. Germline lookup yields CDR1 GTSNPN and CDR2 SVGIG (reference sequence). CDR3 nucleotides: TGTGCCTGGAGTGTAGGGGGGGGTCAGCCCCAGCATTTT. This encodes CAWSVGGGQPQHF.

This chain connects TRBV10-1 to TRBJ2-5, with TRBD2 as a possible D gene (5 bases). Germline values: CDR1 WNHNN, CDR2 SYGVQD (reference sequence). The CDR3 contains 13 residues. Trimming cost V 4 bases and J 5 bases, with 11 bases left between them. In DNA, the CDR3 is TGCGCCAGCAGTGGGGGAGCCGCGGAGACCCAGTACTTC. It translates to CASSGGAAETQYF.

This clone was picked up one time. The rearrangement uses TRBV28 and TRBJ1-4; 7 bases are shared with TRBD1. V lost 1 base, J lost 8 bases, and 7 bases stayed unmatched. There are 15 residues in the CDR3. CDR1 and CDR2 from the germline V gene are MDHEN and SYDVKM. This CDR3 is CASSLFGQGVEKLFF. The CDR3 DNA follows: TGTGCCAGCAGTTTATTTGGGCAGGGGGTGGAAAAACTGTTTTTT.

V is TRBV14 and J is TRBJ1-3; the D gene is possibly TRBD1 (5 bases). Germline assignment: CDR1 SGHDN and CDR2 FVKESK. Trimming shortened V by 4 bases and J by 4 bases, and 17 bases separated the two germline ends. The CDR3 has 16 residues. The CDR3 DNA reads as TGTGCCAGCAGCCTATACAAGACAGCCTACGGAAACACCATATATTTT. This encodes CASSLYKTAYGNTIYF.

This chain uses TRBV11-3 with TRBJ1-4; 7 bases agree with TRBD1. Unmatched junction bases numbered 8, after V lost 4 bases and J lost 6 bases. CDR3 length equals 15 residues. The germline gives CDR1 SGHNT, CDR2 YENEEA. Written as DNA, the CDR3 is TGTGCCAGCAGCTCGGGTAGGGGGCGTGATGAAAAACTGTTTTTT. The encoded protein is CASSSGRGRDEKLFF.

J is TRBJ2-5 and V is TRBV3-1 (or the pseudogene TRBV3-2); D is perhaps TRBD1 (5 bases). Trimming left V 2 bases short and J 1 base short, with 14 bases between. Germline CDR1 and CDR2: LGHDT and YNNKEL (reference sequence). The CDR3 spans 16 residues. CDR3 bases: TGTGCCAGCAGCCAAATGGCGAGACAGAGCCAAGAGACCCAGTACTTC. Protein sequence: CASSQMARQSQETQYF.

CDR3 sequence: CASSPRDSFNTEAFF. In DNA, the CDR3 is TGTGCCAGCAGCCCCCGGGACAGCTTTAACACTGAAGCTTTCTTT. The chain employs TRBV5-6 and TRBJ1-1; 7 bases align to TRBD1. V shed 4 bases and J 2 bases; nucleotides not matched to a gene: 8. Per germline, CDR1 SGHDT and CDR2 YYEEEE. The CDR3 contains 15 residues.

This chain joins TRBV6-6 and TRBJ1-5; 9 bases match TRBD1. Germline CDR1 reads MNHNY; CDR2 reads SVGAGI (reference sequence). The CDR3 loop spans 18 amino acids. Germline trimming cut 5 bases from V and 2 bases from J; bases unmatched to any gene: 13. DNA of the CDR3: TGTGCCAGCAGTCCGGGACAGGGTCGGGGTAGTCGCAATCAGCCCCAGCATTTT. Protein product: CASSPGQGRGSRNQPQHF.

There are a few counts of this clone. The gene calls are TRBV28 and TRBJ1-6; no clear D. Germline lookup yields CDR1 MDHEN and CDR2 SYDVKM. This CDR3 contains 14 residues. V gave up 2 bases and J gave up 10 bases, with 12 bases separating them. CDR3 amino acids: CASSLRTGASPLHF. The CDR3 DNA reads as TGTGCCAGCAGTTTAAGAACGGGTGCCTCACCCCTCCACTTT.

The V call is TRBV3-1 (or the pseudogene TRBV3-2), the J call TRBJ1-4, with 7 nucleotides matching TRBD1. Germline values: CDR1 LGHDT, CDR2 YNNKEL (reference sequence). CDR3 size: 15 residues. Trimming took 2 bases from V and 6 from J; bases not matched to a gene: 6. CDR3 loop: CASSQSGQVYEKLFF. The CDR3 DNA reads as TGTGCCAGCAGCCAATCAGGACAGGTTTATGAAAAACTGTTTTTT.

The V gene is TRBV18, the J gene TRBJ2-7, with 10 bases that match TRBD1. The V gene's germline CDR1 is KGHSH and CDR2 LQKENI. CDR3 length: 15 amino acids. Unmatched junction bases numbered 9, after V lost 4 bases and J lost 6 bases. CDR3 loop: CASSLPGQGSFEQYF. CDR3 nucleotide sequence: TGTGCCAGCTCACTACCGGGACAGGGGTCATTCGAGCAGTACTTC.

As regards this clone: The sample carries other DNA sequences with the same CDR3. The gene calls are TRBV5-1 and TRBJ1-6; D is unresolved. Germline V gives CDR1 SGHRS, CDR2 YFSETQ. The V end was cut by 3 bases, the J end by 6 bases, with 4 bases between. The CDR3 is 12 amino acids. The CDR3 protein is CASSSGNSPLHF. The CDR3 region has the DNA TGCGCCAGCAGCTCCGGTAATTCACCCCTCCACTTT.

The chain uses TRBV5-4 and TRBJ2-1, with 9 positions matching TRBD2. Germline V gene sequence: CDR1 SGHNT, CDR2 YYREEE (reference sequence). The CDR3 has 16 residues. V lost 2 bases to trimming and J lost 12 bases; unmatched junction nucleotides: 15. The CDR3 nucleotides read TGTGCCAGCAGCTTTCTGGGCCTAGCGGGAAGTGGGGGGCAGTTCTTC. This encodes CASSFLGLAGSGGQFF.

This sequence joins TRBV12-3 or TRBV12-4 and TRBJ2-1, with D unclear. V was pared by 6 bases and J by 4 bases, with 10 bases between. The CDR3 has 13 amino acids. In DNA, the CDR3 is TGTGCCAGCAGATACAGTGGGTACAATGAGCAGTTCTTC. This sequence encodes CASRYSGYNEQFF.

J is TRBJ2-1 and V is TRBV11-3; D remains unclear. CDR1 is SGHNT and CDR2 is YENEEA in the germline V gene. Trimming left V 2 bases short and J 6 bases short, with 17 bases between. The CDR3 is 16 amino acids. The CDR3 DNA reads TGTGCCAGCAGCTTACATAGTCTAGGTTCGTCCAATGAGCAGTTCTTC. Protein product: CASSLHSLGSSNEQFF.

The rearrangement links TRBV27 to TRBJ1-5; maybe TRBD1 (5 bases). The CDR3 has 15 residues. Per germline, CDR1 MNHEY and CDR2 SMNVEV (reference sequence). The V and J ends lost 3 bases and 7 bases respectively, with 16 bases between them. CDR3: CASSLGSGLSQPQHF. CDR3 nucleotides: TGTGCCAGCAGTTTGGGGTCGGGACTATCACAGCCCCAGCATTTT.

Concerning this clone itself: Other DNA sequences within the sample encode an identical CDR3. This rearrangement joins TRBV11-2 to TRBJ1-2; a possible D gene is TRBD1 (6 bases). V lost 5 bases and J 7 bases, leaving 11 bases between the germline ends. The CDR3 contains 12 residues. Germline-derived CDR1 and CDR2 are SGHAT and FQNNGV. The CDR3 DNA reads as TGTGCCAGCAGCCCAACAGGGTTTGGCTACACCTTC. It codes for CASSPTGFGYTF.

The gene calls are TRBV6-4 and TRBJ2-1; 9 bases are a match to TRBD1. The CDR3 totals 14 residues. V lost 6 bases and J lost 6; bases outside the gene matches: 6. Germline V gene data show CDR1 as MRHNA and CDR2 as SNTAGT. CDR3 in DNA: TGTGCCAGCAGAGGGACAGGGCGAGTCAATGAGCAGTTCTTC. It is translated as CASRGTGRVNEQFF.

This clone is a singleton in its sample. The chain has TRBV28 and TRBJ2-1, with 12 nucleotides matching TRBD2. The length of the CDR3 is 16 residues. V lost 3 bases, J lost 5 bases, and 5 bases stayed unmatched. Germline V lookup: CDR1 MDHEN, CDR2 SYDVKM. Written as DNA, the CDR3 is TGTGCCAGCAGTTTCGCCCGGACTAGCGGGAACAATGAGCAGTTCTTC. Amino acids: CASSFARTSGNNEQFF.

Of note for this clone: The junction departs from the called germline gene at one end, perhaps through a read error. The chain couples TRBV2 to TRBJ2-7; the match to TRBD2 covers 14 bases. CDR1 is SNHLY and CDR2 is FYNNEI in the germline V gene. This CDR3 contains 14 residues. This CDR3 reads CASSGTSGSYGQYF. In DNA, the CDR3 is TGTGCCAGCAGCGGGACTAGCGGGAGCTACGGGCAGTACTTC.

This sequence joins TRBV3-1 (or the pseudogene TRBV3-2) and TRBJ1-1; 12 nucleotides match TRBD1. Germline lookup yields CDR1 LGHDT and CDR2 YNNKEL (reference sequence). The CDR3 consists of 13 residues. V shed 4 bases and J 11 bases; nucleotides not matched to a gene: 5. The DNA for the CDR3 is TGTGCCAGCAGCCCTGGGACAGGGGGCGAGGCTTTCTTT. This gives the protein CASSPGTGGEAFF.

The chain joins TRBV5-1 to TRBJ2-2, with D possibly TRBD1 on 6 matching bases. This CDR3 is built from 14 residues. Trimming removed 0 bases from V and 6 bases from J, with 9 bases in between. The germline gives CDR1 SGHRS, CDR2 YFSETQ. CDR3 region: CASSLGTGSGELFF. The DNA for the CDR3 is TGCGCCAGCAGCTTGGGTACAGGGTCCGGGGAGCTGTTTTTT.

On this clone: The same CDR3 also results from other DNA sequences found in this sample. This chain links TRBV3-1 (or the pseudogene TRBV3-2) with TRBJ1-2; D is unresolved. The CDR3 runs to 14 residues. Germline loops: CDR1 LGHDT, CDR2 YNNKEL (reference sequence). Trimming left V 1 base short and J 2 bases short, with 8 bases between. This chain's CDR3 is CASSQGTVNYGYTF. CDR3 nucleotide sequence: TGTGCCAGCAGCCAAGGGACTGTGAACTATGGCTACACCTTC.

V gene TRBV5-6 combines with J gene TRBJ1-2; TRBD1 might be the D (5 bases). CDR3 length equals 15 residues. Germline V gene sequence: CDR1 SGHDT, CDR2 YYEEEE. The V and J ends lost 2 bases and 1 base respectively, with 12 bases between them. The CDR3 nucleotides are TGTGCCAGCAGCTTCGGGCAGGGATATAACTATGGCTACACCTTC. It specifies CASSFGQGYNYGYTF.